The subject of this entry is one T cell receptor beta chain. The CDR3 length is 13 residues. Trimming pared 0 bases from V and 7 bases from J, leaving 7 bases between. Germline assignment: CDR1 SGHDN and CDR2 FVKESK. The data stem from a study of cytomegalovirus exposure and HLA in healthy donors. This PCR relied on a set of 60 Vbeta primers and 13 Jbeta primers. Using immunoSEQ multiplex PCR, the repertoire was profiled, and TCRdb retains in-frame clones only, with some absent. The sample data list 100,000 to 150,000 clones. The chain couples TRBV14 to TRBJ1-5, with D uncertain. The specimen was PBMCs. The receptor was isolated from a man aged 18 to 35 in good health and CMV-seronegative. The CDR3 nucleotides are TGTGCCAGCAGCCAAGATAGAGGGCAGCCCCAGCATTTT. Amino acids: CASSQDRGQPQHF.